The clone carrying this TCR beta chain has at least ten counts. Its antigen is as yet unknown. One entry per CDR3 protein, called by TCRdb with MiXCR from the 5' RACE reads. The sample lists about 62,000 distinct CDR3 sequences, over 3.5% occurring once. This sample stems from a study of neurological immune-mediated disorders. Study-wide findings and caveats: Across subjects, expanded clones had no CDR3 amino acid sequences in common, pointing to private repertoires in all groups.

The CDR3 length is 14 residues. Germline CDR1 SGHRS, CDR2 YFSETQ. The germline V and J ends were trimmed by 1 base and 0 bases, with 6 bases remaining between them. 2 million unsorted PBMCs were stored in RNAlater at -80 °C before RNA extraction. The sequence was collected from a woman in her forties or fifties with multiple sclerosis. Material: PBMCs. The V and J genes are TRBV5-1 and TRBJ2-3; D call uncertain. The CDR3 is CASSLPESTDTQYF. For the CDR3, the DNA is TGCGCCAGCAGCTTGCCCGAAAGCACAGATACGCAGTATTTT. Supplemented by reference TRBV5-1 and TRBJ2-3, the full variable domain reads KAGVTQTPRYLIKTRGQQVTLSCSPISGHRSVSWYQQTPGQGLQFLFEYFSETQRNKGNFPGRFSGRQFSNSRSEMNVSTLELGDSALYLCASSLPESTDTQYFGPGTRLTVL.